The subject of this entry is one TCR beta chain. The RNA input was roughly 0.45 to 1 ug, and it was reverse transcribed with random hexamers. MiXCR was run by TCRdb on the immunoSEQ multiplex PCR reads, yielding one entry per CDR3 protein. This repertoire shows approximately 190,000 distinct CDR3 sequences, just under 95% found once; its top ten account for less than 0.2%. This record belongs to a study of CD8 T cells in Susac syndrome. V lost 7 bases, J lost 2 bases, and 14 bases stayed unmatched. Germline assignment: CDR1 GTSNPN and CDR2 SVGIG (reference sequence). There are 16 residues in the CDR3.

Sequencing was done on a sample of CD8+ T cells from PBMCs. The chain has TRBV30 and TRBJ1-2; TRBD1 matches 9 bases. The receptor's source is a human donor with Susac syndrome. DNA of the CDR3: TGTGCCTCTCCCGACGAAGGACAGGGGACCAACTATGGCTACACCTTC. Protein: CASPDEGQGTNYGYTF.